Listed here are 3 T cell receptor beta chains from one sample, sequenced in a study of CD8+ T cells in alopecia areata. Stated treatment: oral pan-JAK inhibitor, 5-10 mg twice daily. Extracted RNA was reverse transcribed, and the resulting cDNA served as sequencing template. Profiled with immunoSEQ multiplex PCR; TCRdb holds only in-frame clones, not every one. The data hold under 150,000 clones, with around 53% observed a single time. The source material was CD4+ T cells sorted from blood, sampled at week 4, from a patient treated with tofacitinib. The receptors stem from a human donor with alopecia areata.

This chain connects TRBV2 to TRBJ2-7, with TRBD1 matching 8 bases. The length of the CDR3 is 13 residues. From germline, CDR1 is SNHLY and CDR2 FYNNEI. V shed 2 bases, J shed 5 bases, and the junction held 2 bases outside the gene matches. CDR3: CASSEQGADEQYF. In DNA form, the CDR3 reads TGTGCCAGCAGTGAACAGGGGGCGGACGAGCAGTACTTC.

V and J are TRBV29-1 and TRBJ2-7; no clear D gene. Germline CDR1 and CDR2: SQVTM and ANQGSEA. V was cut by 2 bases and J by 2 bases, with 7 bases left in between. The CDR3 totals 12 residues. CDR3 protein: CSVELSAYEQYF. CDR3 bases: TGCAGCGTTGAACTCTCCGCCTACGAGCAGTACTTC.

The genes are TRBV5-4 and TRBJ2-1; D not resolved. Trimming removed 4 bases from V and 7 bases from J, with 15 bases in between. The CDR3 is 14 amino acids. Germline V lookup: CDR1 SGHNT, CDR2 YYREEE (reference sequence). The CDR3 DNA follows: TGTGCCAGCAGCCCCCCACCAGGCGGTAATGAGCAGTTCTTC. Protein sequence: CASSPPPGGNEQFF.